Below are 9 T cell receptor beta chains sequenced from a single sample in a study of blood T cells in healthy people across ages. Primed by a sample-barcoded 5' primer and a J-beta primer mix, a second PCR proceeded for roughly 7 to 11 cycles. TCRdb reprocessed the 5' RACE reads via MiXCR and lists one record per CDR3 protein. The table includes some 940,000 distinct CDR3 sequences, about 27% detected once. The same data also went into a second study, on T cells of mothers and their children.

The sample comprised blood. The source of these receptors is a woman between 35 and 50 years old in good health.

CDR3 region: CASSLEGTSGGGDTQYF. The CDR3 DNA follows: TGTGCCAGCAGCTTGGAAGGTACTAGCGGGGGCGGAGATACGCAGTATTTT. This rearrangement joins TRBV7-2 to TRBJ2-3; 11 nucleotides line up with TRBD2. The length of the CDR3 is 17 residues. Trimming took 3 bases from V and 5 from J; bases not matched to a gene: 10. CDR1 SGHTA and CDR2 FQGNSA come from the germline V gene.

The J gene is TRBJ2-5, the V gene TRBV20-1, with a weak D call TRBD1 (6 bases). Germline CDR1 is DFQATT and CDR2 is SNEGSKA (reference sequence). This CDR3 spans 12 amino acids. V lost 5 bases to trimming and J lost 7 bases, with 14 bases between them. CDR3 in DNA: TGCAGTGCTCGACAGGAGTTAGGGACCCAGTACTTC. Translating gives CSARQELGTQYF.

On this clonotype: This may stem from a read error, because a much larger clone lies one nucleotide away. The V gene is TRBV12-3 or TRBV12-4, the J gene TRBJ2-4; 9 positions match TRBD1. The better agreement between TRBJ2-7 and the DNA end casts doubt on the J call. The CDR3 consists of 14 residues. DNA of the CDR3: TGTGCCAACAGTTACGGGGACAGGGACAACGAGCAGTACTTC. Protein product: CANSYGDRDNEQYF.

Only a few counts were recorded for this clonotype. The genes are TRBV7-2 and TRBJ2-7, with TRBD1 identical over 10 bases. Germline-derived CDR1 and CDR2 are SGHTA and FQGNSA. Losses at the gene ends were 5 bases for V and 0 bases for J; bases not matched to a gene: 10. This CDR3 is built from 17 residues. The CDR3 is CASSAPPGTGVSYEQYF. DNA for the CDR3: TGTGCCAGCAGCGCCCCCCCCGGGACAGGGGTCTCCTACGAGCAGTACTTC.

This clonotype was found a few times. This may be a read error: a much more frequent sequence differs by one nucleotide. The chain employs TRBV20-1 and TRBJ2-1, with D possibly called TRBD1 or TRBD2 (6 bases each). The CDR3 runs to 13 residues. Germline CDR1 reads DFQATT; CDR2 reads SNEGSKA (reference sequence). The CDR3 region is CSAGDGGLNEQFF. The DNA for the CDR3 is TGCAGTGCTGGAGATGGGGGGCTCAATGAGCAGTTCTTC.

This clonotype was observed many times. The chain combines TRBV3-1 with TRBJ1-2; 8 bases match TRBD1. The germline gives CDR1 LGHDT, CDR2 YNNKEL (reference sequence). After removal of 4 bases from V and 6 bases from J, the junction contained 7 bases not matched to a gene. The CDR3 totals 14 residues. CDR3 coding DNA: TGTGCCAGCAGCCCAACACAGGGGGTGGATGGCTACACCTTC. Protein product: CASSPTQGVDGYTF.

This clonotype has only a few counts. V gene TRBV7-2 combines with J gene TRBJ2-5; tentative D call: TRBD2 (6 bases). This CDR3 comprises 14 residues. Trimming took off 10 bases at V and 5 bases at J, with 20 bases between the two ends. CDR1 SGHTA and CDR2 FQGNSA come from the germline V gene. CDR3 DNA sequence: TGTGCCACCTCAGCCCGGGGGAGAAGCGAGACCCAGTACTTC. Amino acids: CATSARGRSETQYF.

This clonotype has at least ten counts. The V call is TRBV5-1, the J call TRBJ2-5; a weak D match, TRBD1 (7 bases). The CDR3 has 14 amino acids. V lost 4 bases to trimming and J lost 5 bases, with 15 bases between them. Germline CDR1 is SGHRS and CDR2 is YFSETQ. CDR3 coding DNA: TGCGCCAGCAGCATCCAGGGGGGTGAGGAGACCCAGTACTTC. It is translated as CASSIQGGEETQYF.

V and J are TRBV20-1 and TRBJ2-1; possibly TRBD2 for D (6 bases). Deletions cut 5 bases from V and 12 bases from J, with 23 bases between. The germline gives CDR1 DFQATT, CDR2 SNEGSKA (reference sequence). This CDR3 comprises 14 residues. The CDR3 protein is CSAPRGGLTDTQFF. CDR3 nucleotides: TGCAGTGCTCCGCGGGGCGGGCTCACAGATACGCAGTTCTTC.